This TCR beta chain was retrieved from a study of monozygotic twins with inflammatory bowel disease. No sorting of T cells preceded isolation of total RNA from whole blood. The germline V gene encodes CDR1 SGHRS and CDR2 YFSETQ. The length of the CDR3 is 13 residues. Template switching added UMIs carrying a 6-nucleotide sample barcode. TCRdb reprocessed the 5' RACE reads and keeps a single row for each CDR3 protein, giving no DNA. This sample's table has just over 300,000 distinct CDR3 sequences. The material sequenced was blood. V is TRBV5-1 and J is TRBJ2-4; as DNA is missing, the TRBD1 call by TCRdb cannot be tested. The sequence derives from a human donor with ulcerative colitis or Crohn's disease, or a healthy co-twin of an affected twin (not recorded which). The CDR3 loop is CASSPGQARIQYF. Full variable domain (rest looked up from reference TRBV5-1 and TRBJ2-4): KAGVTQTPRYLIKTRGQQVTLSCSPISGHRSVSWYQQTPGQGLQFLFEYFSETQRNKGNFPGRFSGRQFSNSRSEMNVSTLELGDSALYLCASSPGQARIQYFGAGTRLSVL.